This T cell receptor (beta chain) came from a study of blood T cell repertoires in COVID-19. The germline gives CDR1 SNHLY, CDR2 FYNNEI. The CDR3 is made up of 13 amino acids. J gave up 3 bases and V 11 bases, and 7 bases lay outside the gene matches. Data came from immunoSEQ multiplex PCR; TCRdb stores just in-frame clones and leaves some out. Among more than 85,000 clones, around 72% were seen once, and the ten largest hold less than 25%. Material: peripheral blood. V and J are TRBV2 and TRBJ2-5; 9 nucleotides agree with TRBD1. The sequence derives from an older man with acute or convalescent COVID-19. CDR3 sequence reads: CALLRDREETQYF. The DNA for the CDR3 is TGTGCCCTCCTGCGGGACAGGGAAGAGACCCAGTACTTC.